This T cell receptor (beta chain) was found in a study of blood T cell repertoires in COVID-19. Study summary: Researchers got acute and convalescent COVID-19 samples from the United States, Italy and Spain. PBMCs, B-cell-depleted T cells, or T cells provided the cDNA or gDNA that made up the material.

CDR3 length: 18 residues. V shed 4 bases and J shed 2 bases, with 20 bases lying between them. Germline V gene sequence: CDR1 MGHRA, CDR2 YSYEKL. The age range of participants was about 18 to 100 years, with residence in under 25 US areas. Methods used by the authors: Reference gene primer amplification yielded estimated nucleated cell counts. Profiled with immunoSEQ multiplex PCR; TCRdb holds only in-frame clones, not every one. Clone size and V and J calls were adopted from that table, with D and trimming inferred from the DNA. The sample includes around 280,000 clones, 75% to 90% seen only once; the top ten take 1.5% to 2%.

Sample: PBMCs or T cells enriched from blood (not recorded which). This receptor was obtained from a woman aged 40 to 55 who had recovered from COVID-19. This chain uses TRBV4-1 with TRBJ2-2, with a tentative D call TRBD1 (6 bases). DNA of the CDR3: TGCGCCAGCAGCCCCCGTGCAAAGTGGGGGACAAACACCGGGGAGCTGTTTTTT. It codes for CASSPRAKWGTNTGELFF.